This T cell receptor (beta chain) was found in a study of blood T cells in healthy people across ages. Broader study findings: Possibly confounding the expanded clonotype changes was the fact that donor CMV status was unknown.

This clonotype was detected ten times or more. Its antigen is undetermined. V shed 0 bases and J shed 5 bases, with 9 bases lying between them. Germline V gives CDR1 SGDLS, CDR2 YYNGEE. CDR3 length equals 13 residues. A second PCR of 7 to 11 cycles used a sample-barcoded 5' primer and a J-beta primer mix. Per sample, CDR3-containing paired-end reads numbered at least 2.5 million. TCRdb re-called the 5' RACE reads through MiXCR, storing one row per CDR3 protein. The sample holds 1.5 million to 2 million distinct CDR3 sequences, roughly 30% seen once. The clonotype comes from a woman in her thirties in good health. This rearrangement joins TRBV9 to TRBJ2-7; no definite D call. Sequenced material: blood. The CDR3 is CASSVEGQDEQYF. The CDR3 DNA reads TGTGCCAGCAGCGTAGAAGGGCAGGACGAGCAGTACTTC. Complete variable domain (other parts from reference TRBV9 and TRBJ2-7): DSGVTQTPKHLITATGQRVTLRCSPRSGDLSVYWYQQSLDQGLQFLIQYYNGEERAKGNILERFSAQQFPDLHSELNLSSLELGDSALYFCASSVEGQDEQYFGPGTRLTVT.